The entry below gives a single T cell receptor (beta chain) sequence along with its context. These data come from a study of Ad26.COV2.S vaccination and SARS-CoV-2 variants. Treatment of the sample: 19 received Ad26.COV2.S at low or high dose, single or two shots; a few received placebo; per-sample allocation not given. Sample collection was performed on day 63 after the first vaccine or placebo injection. Sequencing was performed with immunoSEQ multiplex PCR; in TCRdb, only in-frame clones are kept and a portion is missing. The sample has 300,000 to 400,000 clones; around 86% are singletons. CDR3 length: 13 residues. With 3 bases removed from V and 7 bases from J, the gap between germline ends came to 12 bases. Germline values: CDR1 KGHSH, CDR2 LQKENI.

V gene TRBV18 combines with J gene TRBJ1-1; no definite D call. The receptor comes from a person aged 18 to 65 who received the Ad26.COV2.S COVID-19 vaccine or a placebo. Source: peripheral blood, taken in a trial of Ad26.COV2.S vaccine versus placebo. This CDR3 reads CASSPLGAGEAFF. DNA of the CDR3: TGTGCCAGCTCACCGTTGGGTGCTGGTGAAGCTTTCTTT.